The 29 T cell receptor beta chains presented below share a single source sample, sequenced in a study of T cell clones after liver transplantation. TCRbeta sequences of proliferating CFSE-low MLR cells were labeled alloreactive. Sequenced by immunoSEQ multiplex PCR; TCRdb stores in-frame clones only, minus some. The repertoire has roughly 2,000 clones, approximately 30% of them found once; the top ten carry roughly a fifth. These TCRs are of unknown antigen specificity. Input material: CD8+ T cells from cultured PBMCs. These receptors came from a human patient who received a liver transplant. T cells may partly derive from the graft donor.

This chain's CDR3 is CTSRFFGLCEKTYGYTF. The DNA for the CDR3 is TGCACCAGCAGATTCTTTGGTTTGTGCGAAAAGACCTATGGCTACACCTTC. The rearrangement links TRBV1 to TRBJ1-2. TRBV1 is assigned pseudogene status. The CDR3 runs 17 residues.

This clone is classed as medium-sized. The chain carries TRBV5-1 and TRBJ2-7; possible D gene TRBD2, 6 bases. Trimming shortened V by 0 bases and J by 4 bases, and 11 bases separated the two germline ends. Germline values: CDR1 SGHRS, CDR2 YFSETQ. CDR3 length: 14 amino acids. In DNA form, the CDR3 reads TGCGCCAGCAGCTTGGCGGGAGTCTGGTACGAGCAGTACTTC. Its protein product is CASSLAGVWYEQYF.

J is TRBJ2-7 and V is TRBV5-6; D may be TRBD2 (6 bases). V was clipped by 4 bases and J by 0 bases, with 11 bases between them. The CDR3 consists of 14 residues. Germline V lookup: CDR1 SGHDT, CDR2 YYEEEE. As DNA, the CDR3 is TGTGCCAGCAGCCTGTGGGGGGACTCCTACGAGCAGTACTTC. It translates to CASSLWGDSYEQYF.

The chain recombines TRBV6-7 with TRBJ2-7; D gene ambiguous. TRBV6-7 is labeled an ORF, and its function is uncertain. The CDR3 loop spans 16 amino acids. V lost 5 bases and J 0 bases, leaving 17 bases between the germline ends. The CDR3 sequence: CASSEWAIESSYEQYF. The CDR3 DNA reads as TGTGCCAGCAGTGAATGGGCTATAGAGAGCTCCTACGAGCAGTACTTC.

This clone is medium-sized. This rearrangement joins TRBV7-8 to TRBJ1-4; a possible D gene is TRBD1 (5 bases). Germline-derived CDR1 and CDR2 are SGHVS and FQNEAQ. The V gene lost 1 base and the J gene lost 3 bases, with 9 bases spanning the gap. The CDR3 has 15 amino acids. The CDR3 region has the DNA TGTGCCAGCAGCTTAGGGGGGTTTGCTAATGAAAAACTGTTTTTT. Translation gives CASSLGGFANEKLFF. The whole variable domain, remainder taken from reference TRBV7-8 and TRBJ1-4, is GAGVSQSPRYKVAKRGQDVALRCDPISGHVSLFWYQQALGQGPEFLTYFQNEAQLDKSGLPSDRFFAERPEGSVSTLKIQRTQQEDSAVYLCASSLGGFANEKLFFGSGTQLSVL.

The V and J genes are TRBV6-6 and TRBJ2-7; no clear D. V was trimmed by 6 bases and J by 3 bases, leaving 3 bases between them. The length of the CDR3 is 10 residues. Looked up from germline, CDR1 is MNHNY and CDR2 is SVGAGI (reference sequence). CDR3 in amino acids: CASRGYEQYF. DNA for the CDR3: TGTGCCAGCAGAGGCTACGAGCAGTACTTC.

The chain carries TRBV7-8 and TRBJ2-7; no definite D call. In germline, CDR1 is SGHVS, CDR2 FQNEAQ. Trimming pared 1 base from V and 6 bases from J, leaving 13 bases between. This CDR3 has 14 residues. The CDR3 DNA sequence: TGTGCCAGCAGCTTAGGGGCCCGAAAATCCGAGCAGTACTTC. Protein sequence: CASSLGARKSEQYF.

By share of the sample, this clone is large. The chain employs TRBV4-1 and TRBJ2-1; TRBD1 matches at 8 bases. V dropped 1 base and J dropped 7; count of bases not matched to a gene: 0. Per germline, CDR1 MGHRA and CDR2 YSYEKL. The CDR3 covers 13 residues. The CDR3 reads CASSQGQGNEQFF. The CDR3 nucleotides read TGCGCCAGCAGCCAAGGACAGGGGAATGAGCAGTTCTTC.

The V call is TRBV9, the J call TRBJ1-1; D not resolved. V lost 0 bases, J lost 2 bases, and 17 bases lay in between. This CDR3 is 17 amino acids long. Germline V lookup: CDR1 SGDLS, CDR2 YYNGEE. The CDR3 coding sequence is TGTGCCAGCAGCGTAGAAGGGTGGGCAGGACCTAACACTGAAGCTTTCTTT. It translates to CASSVEGWAGPNTEAFF. Full variable domain (outside the CDR3, taken from reference TRBV9 and TRBJ1-1): DSGVTQTPKHLITATGQRVTLRCSPRSGDLSVYWYQQSLDQGLQFLIQYYNGEERAKGNILERFSAQQFPDLHSELNLSSLELGDSALYFCASSVEGWAGPNTEAFFGQGTRLTVV.

By sample fraction, this clone is medium-sized. The CDR3: CASSQEIGGRGAQYF. CDR3 DNA: TGCGCCAGCAGCCAAGAAATCGGCGGGAGAGGAGCGCAGTATTTT. The rearrangement joins TRBV4-1 to TRBJ2-3; 7 bases are a match to TRBD2. The germline CDR1 and CDR2 sequences are MGHRA and YSYEKL. CDR3 length: 15 amino acids. Unmatched junction bases numbered 10, after V lost 0 bases and J lost 10 bases.

This clone is labeled as large. This chain connects TRBV27 to TRBJ2-7, with D unresolved. The CDR3 is 12 amino acids. Trimming took 4 bases from V and 0 from J, leaving 4 bases between them. In germline, CDR1 is MNHEY, CDR2 SMNVEV (reference sequence). The DNA for the CDR3 is TGTGCCAGCAGTTCTAGCTCCTACGAGCAGTACTTC. Translating gives CASSSSSYEQYF.

This rearrangement joins TRBV7-4 to TRBJ2-7; TRBD2 agrees at 8 bases. Germline lookup yields CDR1 SGHVT and CDR2 SQSDAQ. Trimming removed 2 bases from V and 2 bases from J; junction bases left unmatched: 5. The CDR3 spans 15 residues. The CDR3 coding sequence is TGTGCCAGCAGCTTATCCTGGACTAGCACCTACGAGCAGTACTTC. This gives the protein CASSLSWTSTYEQYF.

V is TRBV5-8 and J is TRBJ1-2, with D possibly being TRBD1 (5 bases). The length of the CDR3 is 16 residues. Per germline, CDR1 SGHTS and CDR2 YDEGEE. Trimming removed 4 bases from V and 4 bases from J, with 20 bases in between. CDR3 bases: TGTGCCAGCAGCCCTATATCGGCTAGGGGTGGCTATGGCTACACCTTC. This encodes CASSPISARGGYGYTF.

This clone is medium-sized within its sample. The rearrangement links TRBV4-1 to TRBJ1-1; 10 bases map to TRBD1. Germline lookup yields CDR1 MGHRA and CDR2 YSYEKL. This CDR3 contains 17 residues. The V gene end was trimmed by 4 bases and the J gene end by 3 bases; junction bases not matched to a gene: 11. CDR3 region: CASSPPPWTGGDTEAFF. The CDR3 nucleotides read TGCGCCAGCAGCCCACCGCCTTGGACAGGGGGAGACACTGAAGCTTTCTTT.

Within the sample, this clone is large (0.1 to 1%). V and J are TRBV4-1 and TRBJ1-3; no clear D gene. Between the trimmed V and J ends, which lost 0 bases and 8 bases, there was a span of 5 bases. Germline assignment: CDR1 MGHRA and CDR2 YSYEKL. CDR3 length equals 12 residues. CDR3 amino acids: CASSQDGYTIYF. CDR3 DNA sequence: TGCGCCAGCAGCCAAGACGGATACACCATATATTTT.

This clone is medium-sized. The chain carries TRBV19 and TRBJ2-7; a weak D match, TRBD1 (6 bases). This CDR3 is 13 amino acids long. Germline values: CDR1 LNHDA, CDR2 SQIVND (reference sequence). Trimming cost V 4 bases and J 6 bases, with 13 bases left between them. The CDR3 here is CASSTSGAREQYF. Here the CDR3 DNA reads TGTGCCAGTAGTACCTCAGGGGCCCGCGAGCAGTACTTC.

This chain uses TRBV7-8 with TRBJ2-6, with TRBD2 as a possible D gene (5 bases). The V and J ends lost 8 bases and 0 bases respectively, with 11 bases between them. The CDR3 has 15 residues. CDR1 and CDR2 (germline): SGHVS, FQNEAQ. The CDR3 loop reads CASGVAGSGANVLTF. Written as DNA, the CDR3 is TGTGCCAGCGGGGTGGCGGGCTCTGGGGCCAACGTCCTGACTTTC.

This clone has more than one count but fewer than ten. The CDR3 loop reads CASSPGASYGYTF. The CDR3 bases are TGTGCCAGCAGCCCGGGGGCTAGCTATGGCTACACCTTC. The chain employs TRBV27 and TRBJ1-2, with D tentatively TRBD1 (6 bases). CDR1 MNHEY and CDR2 SMNVEV come from the germline V gene (reference sequence). The germline V and J ends were trimmed by 6 bases and 4 bases, with 12 bases remaining between them. The CDR3 covers 13 residues.

The chain employs TRBV29-1 and TRBJ1-1, with TRBD1 as a possible D gene (6 bases). Germline assignment: CDR1 SQVTM and CDR2 ANQGSEA. Trimming removed 6 bases at V and 2 bases at J, with 13 bases between. There are 13 residues in the CDR3. The chain's CDR3 is CSVVRGDNTEAFF. CDR3 nucleotides: TGCAGCGTAGTCAGGGGCGACAACACTGAAGCTTTCTTT.

Only a few counts were recorded for this clone. The chain uses TRBV7-9 and TRBJ1-1, with D perhaps TRBD1 (5 bases). V was clipped by 5 bases and J by 8 bases, with 18 bases between them. CDR3 size: 14 residues. CDR1 is SEHNR and CDR2 is FQNEAQ in the germline V gene (reference sequence). In DNA, the CDR3 is TGTGCCAGCAGCCTCTCCGGGACCCTCGGCGAAGCTTTCTTT. Its translation is CASSLSGTLGEAFF.

Relative to its sample, this clone is medium-sized (0.01 to 0.1%). This chain uses TRBV2 with TRBJ2-1; 10 bases match TRBD1. The CDR3 length is 16 residues. With V trimmed by 0 bases and J by 2 bases, 1 base remained unmatched. In germline, CDR1 is SNHLY, CDR2 FYNNEI. The CDR3 DNA sequence: TGTGCCAGCAGTGAAGCCGGGACAGGGGCCTACAATGAGCAGTTCTTC. It codes for CASSEAGTGAYNEQFF.

The chain employs TRBV5-8 and TRBJ2-3, with unresolved D. The CDR3 extends over 15 amino acids. V was clipped by 0 bases and J by 7 bases, with 15 bases between them. Per the germline V gene, CDR1 is SGHTS and CDR2 is YDEGEE. The CDR3 bases are TGTGCCAGCAGCTTGGGCTCCGGTCTTCTGAATACGCAGTATTTT. It specifies CASSLGSGLLNTQYF.

The DNA for the CDR3 is TGTGCCAGCAGCTTTACGGGGGGCAATGAGCAGTTCTTC. This encodes CASSFTGGNEQFF. The chain joins TRBV5-4 to TRBJ2-1; 7 nucleotides agree with TRBD2. Unmatched junction bases numbered 2, after V lost 2 bases and J lost 6 bases. This CDR3 has 13 amino acids. The germline V gene has CDR1 SGHNT and CDR2 YYREEE (reference sequence).

The chain combines TRBV11-2 with TRBJ1-4; D is unclear. CDR3 length: 16 residues. Germline CDR1 reads SGHAT; CDR2 reads FQNNGV. V gave up 5 bases and J gave up 0 bases, with 13 bases separating them. The DNA for the CDR3 is TGTGCCAGCAGCCCCTGGACGGCTTCAACTAATGAAAAACTGTTTTTT. It is translated as CASSPWTASTNEKLFF. The full variable domain, with the rest looked up from reference TRBV11-2 and TRBJ1-4, is EAGVAQSPRYKIIEKRQSVAFWCNPISGHATLYWYQQILGQGPKLLIQFQNNGVVDDSQLPKDRFSAERLKGVDSTLKIQPAKLEDSAVYLCASSPWTASTNEKLFFGSGTQLSVL.

In its sample, this clone is medium-sized. The CDR3 coding sequence is TGTGCCAGTAGTCCCGGGAGCACCTACGAGCAGTACTTC. Its protein product is CASSPGSTYEQYF. The chain combines TRBV19 with TRBJ2-7, with a possible D match to TRBD2 (6 bases). Germline loops: CDR1 LNHDA, CDR2 SQIVND (reference sequence). V gave up 5 bases and J gave up 2 bases, with 10 bases separating them. The CDR3 runs 13 residues.

By share, this clone ranks as large (0.1 to 1%). The chain couples TRBV5-1 to TRBJ1-1; D is perhaps TRBD1 (5 bases). V lost 0 bases and J lost 3, with 9 bases in between. This CDR3 contains 14 residues. Germline CDR1 is SGHRS and CDR2 is YFSETQ. Here the CDR3 DNA reads TGCGCCAGCAGCTTGGGGACACCTTACACTGAAGCTTTCTTT. Translation: CASSLGTPYTEAFF.

The chain couples TRBV7-8 to TRBJ2-1; TRBD1 aligns across 8 bases. The CDR3 contains 14 residues. After removal of 2 bases from V and 4 bases from J, the junction contained 1 base not matched to a gene. Germline CDR1 SGHVS, CDR2 FQNEAQ. The CDR3 DNA reads TGTGCCAGCAGCTTACAGGGGGCGTACAATGAGCAGTTCTTC. This gives the protein CASSLQGAYNEQFF.

In regard to this clone: A far larger clone is one nucleotide away, so this likely arose from a read error. This chain uses TRBV9 with TRBJ2-7, with 7 positions matching TRBD1. Germline V lookup: CDR1 SGDLS, CDR2 YYNGEE. The junction had 5 bases not matched to a gene; V was cut back by 0 bases and J by 2 bases. The CDR3 has 15 residues. The CDR3 reads CASSVGDSSPYEQYF. The CDR3 nucleotides are TGTGCCAGCAGCGTAGGGGACAGTTCTCCCTACGAGCAGTACTTC. Complete variable domain (other parts from reference TRBV9 and TRBJ2-7): DSGVTQTPKHLITATGQRVTLRCSPRSGDLSVYWYQQSLDQGLQFLIQYYNGEERAKGNILERFSAQQFPDLHSELNLSSLELGDSALYFCASSVGDSSPYEQYFGPGTRLTVT.

This clone is labeled as large. V usage is TRBV4-1 and J usage is TRBJ2-5, with 7 bases identical to TRBD1. CDR1 is MGHRA and CDR2 is YSYEKL in the germline V gene. The CDR3 is made up of 14 amino acids. With V trimmed by 3 bases and J by 4 bases, 5 bases remained unmatched. The CDR3 DNA sequence: TGCGCCAGCAGCCAGACAGGGTCCGGAGAGACCCAGTACTTC. Amino acids: CASSQTGSGETQYF.